These 11 T cell receptor beta chains were sequenced from one sample in a study of siplizumab effects on memory and regulatory T cells. Sequenced by immunoSEQ multiplex PCR; TCRdb stores in-frame clones only, minus some. The repertoire holds approximately 94,000 clones, more than 95% seen once, with 0.031% in the top ten. The sequencing input was naive CD4+ T cells sorted from blood. The receptors derive from a human donor in good health.

V and J are TRBV11-2 and TRBJ1-2; the D gene is possibly TRBD1 (5 bases). V gave up 2 bases and J gave up 4 bases, with 14 bases separating them. This CDR3 comprises 15 residues. CDR1 SGHAT and CDR2 FQNNGV come from the germline V gene. CDR3 DNA sequence: TGTGCCAGCAGCTTATCTACCGGAGGGACCTATGGCTACACCTTC. This codes for CASSLSTGGTYGYTF.

This chain joins TRBV4-1 and TRBJ1-3; D ambiguous. The CDR3 runs 17 residues. The V gene's germline CDR1 is MGHRA and CDR2 YSYEKL. Deletions cut 4 bases from V and 0 bases from J, with 16 bases between. The CDR3 nucleotides read TGCGCCAGCAGCCCCTACGCCGTTCCCCCCTCTGGAAACACCATATATTTT. Residues: CASSPYAVPPSGNTIYF.

This chain links TRBV9 with TRBJ2-7; TRBD1 is a possible D gene (5 bases). The CDR3 is 14 residues long. V was cut by 4 bases and J by 0 bases, with 11 bases left in between. The V gene's germline CDR1 is SGDLS and CDR2 YYNGEE. In DNA, the CDR3 is TGTGCCAGCAGCCCTAGACAGATCTCCTACGAGCAGTACTTC. Protein sequence: CASSPRQISYEQYF.

The chain couples TRBV5-1 to TRBJ1-2; no definite D call. Germline V lookup: CDR1 SGHRS, CDR2 YFSETQ. The length of the CDR3 is 14 residues. Trimming cost V 0 bases and J 1 base, with 7 bases left between them. The CDR3 region is CASSLGGDNYGYTF. CDR3 coding DNA: TGCGCCAGCAGCTTGGGGGGTGATAACTATGGCTACACCTTC.

The chain has TRBV6-5 and TRBJ2-5, with D possibly TRBD2 on 7 matching bases. CDR3 length equals 15 residues. Germline CDR1 reads MNHEY; CDR2 reads SVGAGI. The V gene lost 2 bases and the J gene lost 8 bases, with 18 bases spanning the gap. The CDR3 sequence is CASSYEAGATVTQYF. The CDR3 DNA sequence: TGTGCCAGCAGTTACGAGGCGGGGGCCACGGTCACCCAGTACTTC.

The gene calls are TRBV18 and TRBJ1-5, with D unclear. Per the germline V gene, CDR1 is KGHSH and CDR2 is LQKENI. V lost 0 bases to trimming and J lost 4 bases, with 16 bases between them. The CDR3 contains 17 residues. The CDR3 region has the DNA TGTGCCAGCTCACCACCAAGGTATGGAGGCCCAAATCAGCCCCAGCATTTT. It codes for CASSPPRYGGPNQPQHF.

This chain connects TRBV6-1 to TRBJ1-1, with D unclear. V gave up 0 bases and J gave up 3 bases, with 5 bases separating them. The CDR3 totals 13 residues. Germline CDR1 MNHNS, CDR2 SASEGT. CDR3 residues: CASSEAGDTEAFF. The CDR3 DNA follows: TGTGCCAGCAGTGAAGCGGGTGACACTGAAGCTTTCTTT.

The chain recombines TRBV5-1 with TRBJ2-5; TRBD1 might be the D (5 bases). CDR1 is SGHRS and CDR2 is YFSETQ in the germline V gene. The V and J ends lost 0 bases and 5 bases respectively, with 14 bases between them. This CDR3 is 15 amino acids long. CDR3 in amino acids: CASSLAGWGRETQYF. The DNA for the CDR3 is TGCGCCAGCAGCTTGGCCGGGTGGGGCAGGGAGACCCAGTACTTC.

The V call is TRBV6-1, the J call TRBJ1-2; D is unresolved. CDR3 size: 15 residues. V lost 2 bases and J 6 bases, leaving 16 bases between the germline ends. Germline V gene sequence: CDR1 MNHNS, CDR2 SASEGT. This CDR3 reads CASSEHTRTDDGYTF. Here the CDR3 DNA reads TGTGCCAGCAGTGAACATACCCGGACTGATGATGGCTACACCTTC.

The chain has TRBV19 and TRBJ1-5; 7 bases agree with TRBD1. The CDR3 length is 17 residues. Germline loops: CDR1 LNHDA, CDR2 SQIVND (reference sequence). V gave up 6 bases and J gave up 0 bases; unmatched junction bases: 11. This chain's CDR3 is CASRAGTEKYSNQPQHF. The CDR3 DNA sequence: TGTGCCAGTAGAGCCGGGACAGAAAAATATAGCAATCAGCCCCAGCATTTT.

The sample holds one count of this clone. The chain joins TRBV9 to TRBJ2-1; 8 nucleotides align to TRBD2. With 0 bases clipped from V and 9 bases from J, the junction kept 2 bases outside the gene matches. The CDR3 extends over 13 amino acids. CDR1 SGDLS and CDR2 YYNGEE come from the germline V gene. The CDR3 region has the DNA TGTGCCAGCAGCGTAGATGCGGGGGGTGAGCAGTTCTTC. Protein product: CASSVDAGGEQFF.